A single sample gave rise to the 2 T cell receptor beta chains below, sequenced in a study of TIL therapy for anti-PD-1-resistant metastatic lung cancer. The immunoSEQ assay was v3. The data were produced by immunoSEQ multiplex PCR, yet TCRdb's version contains in-frame clones alone and is incomplete. The repertoire includes under 11,000 clones, 50% to 60% of them detected once, and more than 9% sits in the top ten. Noted time point: pre-treatment sample, taken before nivolumab and TIL therapy. Pleural nodules or supraclavicular lymph nodes made up most of the excised metastases sampled. Here the sequenced sample was tumor tissue, taken at baseline. All receptors come from a person aged 25-80 years with non-small cell lung cancer.

This clone was detected a few times. The chain uses TRBV28 and TRBJ1-2; D unclear. Germline V gene sequence: CDR1 MDHEN, CDR2 SYDVKM. The CDR3 is 12 amino acids. Trimming left V 3 bases short and J 4 bases short, with 6 bases between. CDR3 coding DNA: TGTGCCAGCAGTTTTGGGAGCTATGGCTACACCTTC. It codes for CASSFGSYGYTF.

This clone was counted between two and nine times. The chain combines TRBV10-1 with TRBJ2-5; 8 nucleotides match TRBD2. CDR1 is WNHNN, CDR2 SYGVQD, per germline (reference sequence). CDR3 length: 14 residues. The ends lost 6 bases at V and 3 bases at J; junction bases unmatched: 6. CDR3 sequence: CASSRGGEEETQYF. CDR3 DNA: TGCGCCAGCAGCCGGGGGGGCGAAGAAGAGACCCAGTACTTC.